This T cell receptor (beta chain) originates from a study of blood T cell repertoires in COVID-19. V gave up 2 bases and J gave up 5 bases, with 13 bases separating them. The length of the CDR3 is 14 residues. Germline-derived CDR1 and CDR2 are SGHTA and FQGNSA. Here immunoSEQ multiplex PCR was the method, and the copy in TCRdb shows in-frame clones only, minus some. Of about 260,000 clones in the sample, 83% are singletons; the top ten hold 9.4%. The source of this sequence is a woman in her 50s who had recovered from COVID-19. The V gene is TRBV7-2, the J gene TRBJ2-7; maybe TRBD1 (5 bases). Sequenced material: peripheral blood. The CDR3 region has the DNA TGTGCCAGCAGCTTACAGGGCGCAATCGACGAGCAGTACTTC. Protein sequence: CASSLQGAIDEQYF.